This T cell receptor (beta chain) was recorded in a study of blood T cell repertoires in COVID-19. Study overall: Spain, Italy and the United States supplied samples that represented acute and convalescent COVID-19. Sample material is recorded as cDNA or gDNA derived from T cells, B-cell-depleted T cells, or PBMCs.

Under the authors' procedure: Reference gene primer amplification gave nucleated cell count estimates. Only in-frame clones appear in the TCRdb table, and some are missing; sequencing was by immunoSEQ multiplex PCR. The DNA gave D and trimming, while V, J and clone size come from that table. The sample lists 150,000 to 200,000 clones, approximately 86% occurring once. CDR3 size: 16 residues. Trimming removed 5 bases from V and 1 base from J; junction bases left unmatched: 5. Germline V CDR1 and CDR2: SGHAT, FQNNGV. This chain links TRBV11-2 with TRBJ2-1; 10 bases agree with TRBD2. The sequence was obtained from a man aged 60 to 69 with acute or convalescent COVID-19. The sequencing input was peripheral blood. The CDR3 loop reads CASSRSGRRSYNEQFF. CDR3 coding DNA: TGTGCCAGCAGCCGTAGCGGGAGGAGGTCCTACAATGAGCAGTTCTTC. The full variable domain, in which reference TRBV11-2 and TRBJ2-1 provide the parts outside the CDR3, is EAGVAQSPRYKIIEKRQSVAFWCNPISGHATLYWYQQILGQGPKLLIQFQNNGVVDDSQLPKDRFSAERLKGVDSTLKIQPAKLEDSAVYLCASSRSGRRSYNEQFFGPGTRLTVL.